Below, 22 T cell receptor beta chains from the same sample are listed, as sequenced in a study of T cell responses to AZD1222 COVID-19 vaccine. Measured with immunoSEQ multiplex PCR; TCRdb has only the in-frame clones, and not every one. The sample contains around 130,000 clones, about 85% of which appear only once. Sequenced here: peripheral blood, sampled 28 days after the second AZD1222 dose. These receptors originate from an adult who received the AZD1222 COVID-19 vaccine.

Turning to this clone: At one end, the junction sequence differs from germline, possibly due to a read error. The chain carries TRBV10-3 and TRBJ2-5; 9 bases align to TRBD1. CDR1 ENHRY and CDR2 SYGVKD come from the germline V gene. The CDR3 has 14 amino acids. Here the CDR3 DNA reads TGTGCCACCAGTCTGGACAGGGGCGGACAGACCCAGTACTTC. Amino acid sequence: CATSLDRGGQTQYF.

This chain connects TRBV4-1 to TRBJ2-2; D is uncertain. CDR1 MGHRA and CDR2 YSYEKL come from the germline V gene. The CDR3 totals 15 residues. V was cut by 4 bases and J by 4 bases, with 13 bases left in between. CDR3 in amino acids: CASSPIRSSTGELFF. The CDR3 coding sequence is TGCGCCAGCAGCCCCATTCGATCGAGCACCGGGGAGCTGTTTTTT.

V and J are TRBV18 and TRBJ1-1; no reliable D call. Germline-derived CDR1 and CDR2 are KGHSH and LQKENI. Between the trimmed V and J ends, which lost 2 bases and 5 bases, there was a span of 9 bases. This CDR3 contains 13 residues. The CDR3 DNA is TGTGCCAGCTCACCAGAGGGAGGGACTGAAGCTTTCTTT. Its translation: CASSPEGGTEAFF.

The chain is built from TRBV5-6 and TRBJ1-1; tentative D call: TRBD1 (5 bases). The CDR3 extends over 14 amino acids. Germline CDR1 SGHDT, CDR2 YYEEEE. V dropped 6 bases and J dropped 2 bases, with 14 bases sitting between them. The CDR3 region has the DNA TGTGCCAGCATAAAGACGGGGGGAAACACTGAAGCTTTCTTT. Protein: CASIKTGGNTEAFF.

CDR3 in DNA: TGTGCCAGCAGCCAAGATCGGCCCGGGACAGGACTCTTTAACTATGGCTACACCTTC. Its translation is CASSQDRPGTGLFNYGYTF. The rearrangement links TRBV3-1 (or the pseudogene TRBV3-2) to TRBJ1-2; 8 bases align to TRBD1. There are 19 residues in the CDR3. The V and J ends lost 0 bases and 1 base, in that order; junction bases with no gene match: 13. CDR1 is LGHDT, CDR2 YNNKEL, per germline (reference sequence).

The chain carries TRBV9 and TRBJ1-3; 8 nucleotides match TRBD1. The junction had 9 bases not matched to a gene; V was cut back by 4 bases and J by 0 bases. The CDR3 sequence is 17 residues long. Germline CDR1 and CDR2: SGDLS and YYNGEE. CDR3: CASSPRTGRASGNTIYF. The CDR3 bases are TGTGCCAGCAGCCCGAGGACAGGGCGAGCCTCTGGAAACACCATATATTTT.

The chain combines TRBV7-9 with TRBJ1-4, with 8 bases that match TRBD1. V gave up 1 base and J gave up 2 bases; unmatched junction bases: 6. The CDR3 length is 17 residues. From germline, CDR1 is SEHNR and CDR2 FQNEAQ (reference sequence). CDR3 protein: CASSLVGQGMTNEKLFF. The CDR3 bases are TGTGCCAGCAGCTTAGTCGGACAGGGCATGACTAATGAAAAACTGTTTTTT.

The chain carries TRBV11-2 and TRBJ2-7, with 9 bases identical to TRBD2. Germline trimming cut 0 bases from V and 3 bases from J; bases unmatched to any gene: 6. This CDR3 spans 16 amino acids. CDR1 SGHAT and CDR2 FQNNGV come from the germline V gene. The DNA of the CDR3 is TGTGCCAGCAGCTTAGATACGAGCGGGGGGTTCTACGAGCAGTACTTC. It translates to CASSLDTSGGFYEQYF.

The CDR3: CASSAPGTGGSQETQYF. The CDR3 coding sequence is TGTGCCAGCAGCGCCCCCGGGACAGGGGGGTCACAAGAGACCCAGTACTTC. This rearrangement joins TRBV9 to TRBJ2-5; the match to TRBD1 covers 11 bases. This CDR3 region has 17 residues. Germline CDR1 is SGDLS and CDR2 is YYNGEE. Unmatched junction bases numbered 9, after V lost 3 bases and J lost 2 bases.

This clone was recorded a few times. The rearrangement links TRBV3-1 (or the pseudogene TRBV3-2) to TRBJ1-5; D might be TRBD1 (5 bases). The CDR3 sequence is 14 residues long. Germline V gene data show CDR1 as LGHDT and CDR2 as YNNKEL (reference sequence). Trimming stripped 4 bases from V and 7 bases from J, with 14 bases between. Here the CDR3 reads CASSRRGTGQPQHF. The CDR3 DNA reads TGTGCCAGCAGCCGCCGGGGGACGGGGCAGCCCCAGCATTTT.

V usage is TRBV27 and J usage is TRBJ2-1, with D uncertain. The CDR3 runs 17 residues. The germline V and J ends were trimmed by 4 bases and 2 bases, with 18 bases remaining between them. Germline loops: CDR1 MNHEY, CDR2 SMNVEV (reference sequence). CDR3 sequence reads: CASSYIPGGPPYNEQFF. The CDR3 region has the DNA TGTGCCAGCAGTTATATCCCCGGCGGCCCCCCCTACAATGAGCAGTTCTTC.

This clone was detected only a few times. The gene calls are TRBV7-2 and TRBJ2-1, with a weak D call TRBD2 (7 bases). The germline V gene encodes CDR1 SGHTA and CDR2 FQGNSA. Deletions cut 3 bases from V and 9 bases from J, with 18 bases between. The CDR3 length is 15 residues. CDR3 DNA: TGTGCCAGCAGCTTGGGGGCGGGGGAAGGGTCTGAGCAGTTCTTC. Translation: CASSLGAGEGSEQFF.

The V call is TRBV7-6, the J call TRBJ2-5; no clear D gene. Germline V CDR1 and CDR2: SGHVS, FNYEAQ. V was cut by 1 base and J by 4 bases, with 7 bases left in between. This CDR3 contains 13 residues. CDR3 protein: CASSLGVGETQYF. The CDR3 region has the DNA TGTGCCAGCAGCTTAGGGGTGGGAGAGACCCAGTACTTC.

J is TRBJ2-2 and V is TRBV5-4, with D possibly matching TRBD2 (7 bases). Trimming stripped 0 bases from V and 3 bases from J, with 12 bases between. This CDR3 comprises 16 residues. Germline V gene lookup returns CDR1 SGHNT and CDR2 YYREEE (reference sequence). CDR3 loop: CASSLAGGLDTGELFF. CDR3 DNA: TGTGCCAGCAGCTTGGCCGGGGGGCTGGACACCGGGGAGCTGTTTTTT.

Only one count was recorded for this clone. The gene calls are TRBV5-1 and TRBJ1-3; D unclear. This CDR3 has 16 residues. V was pared by 4 bases and J by 0 bases, with 14 bases between. Germline values: CDR1 SGHRS, CDR2 YFSETQ. DNA of the CDR3: TGCGCCAGCAGCCCCCGGAGGGATAGCTCTGGAAACACCATATATTTT. It translates to CASSPRRDSSGNTIYF.

Comments on this clone: The same CDR3 is also encoded by other DNA sequences in this sample. The chain employs TRBV27 and TRBJ1-5; the D gene is possibly TRBD1 (5 bases). This CDR3 is 14 amino acids long. Deletions cut 0 bases from V and 7 bases from J, with 10 bases between. The germline V gene encodes CDR1 MNHEY and CDR2 SMNVEV (reference sequence). The CDR3 nucleotides are TGTGCCAGCAGTTTATCAGGGGCAGGGCAGCCCCAGCATTTT. This encodes CASSLSGAGQPQHF.

This chain joins TRBV2 and TRBJ2-7; D is unresolved. Germline CDR1 SNHLY, CDR2 FYNNEI. The CDR3 runs 11 residues. V shed 4 bases and J shed 8 bases, with 9 bases lying between them. CDR3 region: CASSVKGQQYF. In nucleotides, the CDR3 is TGTGCCAGCAGTGTCAAAGGGCAGCAGTACTTC. The variable domain in full, completed from reference TRBV2 and TRBJ2-7, reads EPEVTQTPSHQVTQMGQEVILRCVPISNHLYFYWYRQILGQKVEFLVSFYNNEISEKSEIFDDQFSVERPDGSNFTLKIRSTKLEDSAMYFCASSVKGQQYFGPGTRLTVT.

The chain recombines TRBV7-2 with TRBJ2-1; D remains unclear. The V end was cut by 6 bases, the J end by 5 bases, with 11 bases between. In germline, CDR1 is SGHTA, CDR2 FQGNSA. The CDR3 is 13 residues long. The CDR3 region is CASRTGPHNEQFF. The CDR3 DNA follows: TGTGCCAGCAGGACCGGGCCCCACAATGAGCAGTTCTTC.

The gene calls are TRBV6-1 and TRBJ1-3, with D possibly matching TRBD1 (5 bases). V lost 4 bases to trimming and J lost 3 bases, with 22 bases between them. The germline gives CDR1 MNHNS, CDR2 SASEGT. This CDR3 region has 18 residues. This CDR3 reads CASSVYAAKVGGGNTIYF. CDR3 DNA sequence: TGTGCCAGCAGTGTTTACGCCGCCAAAGTCGGGGGTGGAAACACCATATATTTT.

The chain carries TRBV30 and TRBJ1-1; D uncertain. Germline V CDR1 and CDR2: GTSNPN, SVGIG (reference sequence). This CDR3 has 14 amino acids. The V end was cut by 3 bases, the J end by 9 bases, with 20 bases between. DNA of the CDR3: TGTGCCTGGAGGAGACCAGGAGAATGGCAGCAAGCTTTCTTT. This encodes CAWRRPGEWQQAFF. The entire variable domain, with the rest obtained from reference TRBV30 and TRBJ1-1, is as follows: SQTIHQWPATLVQPVGSPLSLECTVEGTSNPNLYWYRQAAGRGLQLLFYSVGIGQISSEVPQNLSASRPQDRQFILSSKKLLLSDSGFYLCAWRRPGEWQQAFFGQGTRLTVV.

This clone has only a few counts. The chain joins TRBV19 to TRBJ1-2; 7 bases fit TRBD1. The CDR3 sequence is 16 residues long. Trimming took 0 bases from V and 7 from J; bases not matched to a gene: 11. Germline loops: CDR1 LNHDA, CDR2 SQIVND (reference sequence). The CDR3 DNA reads as TGTGCCAGTAGTATAGACCTACAAACAGGGGTTGGTGGCTACACCTTC. Translating it yields CASSIDLQTGVGGYTF. The full variable domain, with the rest looked up from reference TRBV19 and TRBJ1-2, is DGGITQSPKYLFRKEGQNVTLSCEQNLNHDAMYWYRQDPGQGLRLIYYSQIVNDFQKGDIAEGYSVSREKKESFPLTVTSAQKNPTAFYLCASSIDLQTGVGGYTFGSGTRLTVV.

The chain carries TRBV6-2 or TRBV6-3 and TRBJ2-1; D uncertain. V dropped 6 bases and J dropped 2 bases, with 17 bases sitting between them. The CDR3 runs to 16 residues. The germline V gene encodes CDR1 MNHEY and CDR2 SVGEGT. CDR3 coding DNA: TGTGCCAGCAGCCCCGGTCGGTTAGTAGCCTACAATGAGCAGTTCTTC. Translating it yields CASSPGRLVAYNEQFF.